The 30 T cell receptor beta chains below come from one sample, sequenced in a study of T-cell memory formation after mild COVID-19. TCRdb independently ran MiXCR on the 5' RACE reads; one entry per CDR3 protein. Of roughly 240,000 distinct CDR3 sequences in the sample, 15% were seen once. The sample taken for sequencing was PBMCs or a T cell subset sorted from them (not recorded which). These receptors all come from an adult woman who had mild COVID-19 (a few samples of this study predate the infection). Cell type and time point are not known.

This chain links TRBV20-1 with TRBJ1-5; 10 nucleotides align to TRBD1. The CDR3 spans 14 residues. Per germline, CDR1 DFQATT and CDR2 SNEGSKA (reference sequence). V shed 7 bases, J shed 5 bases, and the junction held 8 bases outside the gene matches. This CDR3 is CSVGRDRGDQPQHF. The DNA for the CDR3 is TGCAGTGTGGGAAGGGACAGGGGCGATCAGCCCCAGCATTTT.

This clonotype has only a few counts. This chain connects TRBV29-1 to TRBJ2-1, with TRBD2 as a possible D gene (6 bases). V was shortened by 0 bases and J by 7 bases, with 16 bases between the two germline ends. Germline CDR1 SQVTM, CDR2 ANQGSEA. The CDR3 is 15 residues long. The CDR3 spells CSVEDLGGSANEQFF. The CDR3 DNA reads TGCAGCGTTGAAGATCTGGGGGGATCCGCTAATGAGCAGTTCTTC.

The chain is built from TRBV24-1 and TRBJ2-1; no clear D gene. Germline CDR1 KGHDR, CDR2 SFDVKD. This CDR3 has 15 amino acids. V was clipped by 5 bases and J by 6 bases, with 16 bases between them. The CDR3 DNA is TGTGCCACCAGTGGGTCTAGAAGTCAACCCAATGAGCAGTTCTTC. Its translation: CATSGSRSQPNEQFF.

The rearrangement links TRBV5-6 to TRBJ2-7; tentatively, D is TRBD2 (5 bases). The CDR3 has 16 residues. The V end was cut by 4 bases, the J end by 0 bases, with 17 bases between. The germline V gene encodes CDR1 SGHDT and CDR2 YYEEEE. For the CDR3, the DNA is TGTGCCAGCAGCCAAGGGTGGGTAGCGAACTCCTACGAGCAGTACTTC. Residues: CASSQGWVANSYEQYF.

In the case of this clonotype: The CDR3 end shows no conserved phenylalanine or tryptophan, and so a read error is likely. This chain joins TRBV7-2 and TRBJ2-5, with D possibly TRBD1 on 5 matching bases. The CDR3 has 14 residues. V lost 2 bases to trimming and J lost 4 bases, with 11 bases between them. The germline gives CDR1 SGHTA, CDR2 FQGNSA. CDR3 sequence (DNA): TGTGCCAGCAGCTTACCCCCCCAGGGAGAGACCCAGTACTTA. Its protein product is CASSLPPQGETQYL.

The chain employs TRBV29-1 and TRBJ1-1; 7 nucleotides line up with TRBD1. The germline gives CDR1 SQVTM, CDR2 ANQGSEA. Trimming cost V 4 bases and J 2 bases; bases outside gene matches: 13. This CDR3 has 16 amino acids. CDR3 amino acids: CSVARAGGRLNTEAFF. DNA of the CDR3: TGCAGCGTTGCGAGGGCAGGGGGTAGACTAAACACTGAAGCTTTCTTT.

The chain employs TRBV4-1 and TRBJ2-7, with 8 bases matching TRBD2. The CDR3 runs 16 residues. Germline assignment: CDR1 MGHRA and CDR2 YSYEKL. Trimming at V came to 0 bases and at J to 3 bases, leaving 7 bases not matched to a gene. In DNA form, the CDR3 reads TGCGCCAGCAGCCAAGATCTCGGACTAGCTATCTACGAGCAGTACTTC. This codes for CASSQDLGLAIYEQYF.

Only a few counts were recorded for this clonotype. Written as DNA, the CDR3 is TGTGCCAGCAGTTTACGAGGGGCCGGCCACGAGCAGTACTTC. Encoded protein: CASSLRGAGHEQYF. The chain uses TRBV12-3 or TRBV12-4 and TRBJ2-7; D possibly uses TRBD1 or TRBD2 (5 bases each). The CDR3 has 14 residues. Trimming pared 2 bases from V and 5 bases from J, leaving 13 bases between.

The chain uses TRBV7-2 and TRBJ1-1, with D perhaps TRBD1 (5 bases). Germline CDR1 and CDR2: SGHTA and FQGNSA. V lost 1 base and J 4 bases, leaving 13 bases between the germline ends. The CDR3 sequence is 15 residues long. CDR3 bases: TGTGCCAGCAGCTTAGGGGCAGGGCTGAGCACTGAAGCTTTCTTT. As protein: CASSLGAGLSTEAFF.

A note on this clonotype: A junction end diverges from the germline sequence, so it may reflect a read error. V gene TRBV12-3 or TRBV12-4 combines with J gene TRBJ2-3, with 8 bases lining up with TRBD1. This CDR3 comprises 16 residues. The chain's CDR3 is CARSFSPQGAADTQYF. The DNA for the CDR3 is TGTGCCAGAAGTTTTAGCCCGCAGGGGGCGGCAGATACGCAGTATTTT.

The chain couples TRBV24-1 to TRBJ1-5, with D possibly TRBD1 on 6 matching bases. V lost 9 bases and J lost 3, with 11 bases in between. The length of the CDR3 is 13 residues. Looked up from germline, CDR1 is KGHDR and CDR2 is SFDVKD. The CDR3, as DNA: TGTGCCACCGCCGGACAGACCAATCAGCCCCAGCATTTT. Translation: CATAGQTNQPQHF.

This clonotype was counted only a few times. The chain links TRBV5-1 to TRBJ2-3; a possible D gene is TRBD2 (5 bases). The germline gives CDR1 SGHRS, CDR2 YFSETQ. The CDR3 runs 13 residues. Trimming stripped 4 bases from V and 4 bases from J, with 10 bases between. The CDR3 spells CASSPASPDTQYF. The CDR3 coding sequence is TGCGCCAGCAGCCCGGCTAGCCCAGATACGCAGTATTTT.

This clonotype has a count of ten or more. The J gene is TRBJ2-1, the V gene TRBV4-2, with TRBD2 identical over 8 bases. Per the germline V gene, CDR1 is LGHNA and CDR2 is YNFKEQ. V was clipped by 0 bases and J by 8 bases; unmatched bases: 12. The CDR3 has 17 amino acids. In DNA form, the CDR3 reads TGTGCCAGCAGCCAAGATCCTACCGGGAGGGCCCCTCATGAGCAGTTCTTC. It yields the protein CASSQDPTGRAPHEQFF.

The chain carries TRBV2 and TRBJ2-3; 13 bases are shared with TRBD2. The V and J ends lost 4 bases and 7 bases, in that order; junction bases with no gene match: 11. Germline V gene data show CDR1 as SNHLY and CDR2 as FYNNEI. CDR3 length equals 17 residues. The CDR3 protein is CASSGRTSGSYRYTQYF. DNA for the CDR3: TGTGCCAGCAGTGGCCGGACTAGCGGGAGTTACCGGTATACGCAGTATTTT. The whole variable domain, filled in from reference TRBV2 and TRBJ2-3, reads EPEVTQTPSHQVTQMGQEVILRCVPISNHLYFYWYRQILGQKVEFLVSFYNNEISEKSEIFDDQFSVERPDGSNFTLKIRSTKLEDSAMYFCASSGRTSGSYRYTQYFGPGTRLTVL.

The CDR3 DNA follows: TGTGCCAGCAGCAAGACAGGGGCATACGAGCAGTACTTC. Residues: CASSKTGAYEQYF. The chain combines TRBV12-3 or TRBV12-4 with TRBJ2-7, with 8 bases matching TRBD1. The CDR3 runs 13 residues. The V segment lost 6 bases and the J segment 4 bases; nucleotides outside the gene matches: 5.

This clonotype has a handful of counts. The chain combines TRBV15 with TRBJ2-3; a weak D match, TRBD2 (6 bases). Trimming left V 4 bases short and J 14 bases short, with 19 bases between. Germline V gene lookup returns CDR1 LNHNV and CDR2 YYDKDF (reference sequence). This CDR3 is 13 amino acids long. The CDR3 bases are TGTGCCACCAGCATACGACCGGGGGAGCCCCCGTATTTT. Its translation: CATSIRPGEPPYF.

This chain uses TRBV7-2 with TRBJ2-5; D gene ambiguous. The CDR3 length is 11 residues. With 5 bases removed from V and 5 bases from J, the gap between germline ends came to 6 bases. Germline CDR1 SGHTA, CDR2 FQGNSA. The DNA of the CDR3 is TGTGCCAGCAGCGAACACGAGACCCAGTACTTC. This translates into CASSEHETQYF.

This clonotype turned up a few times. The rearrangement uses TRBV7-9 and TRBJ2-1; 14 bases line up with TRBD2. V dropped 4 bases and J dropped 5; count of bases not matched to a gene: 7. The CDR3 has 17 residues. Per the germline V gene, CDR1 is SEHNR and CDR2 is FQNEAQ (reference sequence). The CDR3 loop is CASSYGLAGGSHNEQFF. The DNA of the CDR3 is TGTGCCAGCAGCTATGGACTAGCGGGAGGATCCCACAATGAGCAGTTCTTC.

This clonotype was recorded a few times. Here the CDR3 reads CSARDLANTDTQYF. DNA of the CDR3: TGCAGTGCTAGAGATTTGGCAAACACAGATACGCAGTATTTT. The chain carries TRBV20-1 and TRBJ2-3; D gene uncertain. CDR1 is DFQATT and CDR2 is SNEGSKA in the germline V gene (reference sequence). Deletions cut 0 bases from V and 2 bases from J, with 9 bases between. This CDR3 comprises 14 residues.

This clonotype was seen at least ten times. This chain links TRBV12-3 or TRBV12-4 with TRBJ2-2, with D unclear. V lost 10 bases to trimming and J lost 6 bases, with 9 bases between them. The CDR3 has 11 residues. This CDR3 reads CATQGPGELFF. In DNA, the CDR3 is TGTGCCACCCAAGGCCCCGGGGAGCTGTTTTTT.

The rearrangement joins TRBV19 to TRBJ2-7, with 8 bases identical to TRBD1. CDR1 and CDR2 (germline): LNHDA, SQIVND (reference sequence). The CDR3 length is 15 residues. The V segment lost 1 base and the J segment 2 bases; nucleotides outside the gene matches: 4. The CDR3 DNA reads TGTGCCAGTAGTATAGCCGGGACAGGTGCCTACGAGCAGTACTTC. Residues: CASSIAGTGAYEQYF.

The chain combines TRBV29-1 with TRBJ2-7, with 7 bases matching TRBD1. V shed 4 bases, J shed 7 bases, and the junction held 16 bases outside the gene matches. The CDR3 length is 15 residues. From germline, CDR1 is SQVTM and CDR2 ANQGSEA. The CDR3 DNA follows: TGCAGCGTTGTACCCGGGACAGAAAAACCTCGGGAGCAGTACTTC. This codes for CSVVPGTEKPREQYF.

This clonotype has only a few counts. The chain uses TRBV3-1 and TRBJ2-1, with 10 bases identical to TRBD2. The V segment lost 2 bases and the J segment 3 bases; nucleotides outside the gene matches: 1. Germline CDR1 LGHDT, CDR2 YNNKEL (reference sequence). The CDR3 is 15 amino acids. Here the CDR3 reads CASSQTSGDYNEQFF. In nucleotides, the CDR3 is TGTGCCAGCAGCCAAACTAGCGGGGACTACAATGAGCAGTTCTTC.

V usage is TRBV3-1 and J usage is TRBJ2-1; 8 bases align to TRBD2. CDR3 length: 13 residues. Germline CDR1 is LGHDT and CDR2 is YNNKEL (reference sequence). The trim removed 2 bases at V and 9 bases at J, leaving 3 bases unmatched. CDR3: CASSQTGGAEQFF. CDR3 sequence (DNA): TGTGCCAGCAGCCAAACGGGAGGGGCTGAGCAGTTCTTC.

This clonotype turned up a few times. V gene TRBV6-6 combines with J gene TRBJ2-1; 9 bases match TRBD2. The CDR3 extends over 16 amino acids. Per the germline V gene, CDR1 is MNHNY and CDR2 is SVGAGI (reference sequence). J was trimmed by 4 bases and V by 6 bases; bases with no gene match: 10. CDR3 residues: CASREAAGGRYNEQFF. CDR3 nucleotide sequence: TGTGCCAGCAGAGAAGCCGCGGGGGGGCGATACAATGAGCAGTTCTTC.

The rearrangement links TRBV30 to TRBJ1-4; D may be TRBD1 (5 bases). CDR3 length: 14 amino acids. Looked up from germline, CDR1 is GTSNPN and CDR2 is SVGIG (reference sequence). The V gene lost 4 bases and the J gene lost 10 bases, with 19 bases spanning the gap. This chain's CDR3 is CAWTRDQARGKLFF. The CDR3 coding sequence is TGTGCCTGGACGCGGGACCAGGCTCGAGGAAAACTGTTTTTT.

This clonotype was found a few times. The CDR3: CASSQLPAGRGDTQYF. The CDR3 DNA reads as TGTGCCAGCAGCCAACTGCCTGCCGGGCGGGGAGATACGCAGTATTTT. The chain uses TRBV3-1 and TRBJ2-3, with a possible D match to TRBD2 (6 bases). The V gene lost 2 bases and the J gene lost 5 bases, with 17 bases spanning the gap. The germline gives CDR1 LGHDT, CDR2 YNNKEL (reference sequence). The CDR3 contains 16 residues.

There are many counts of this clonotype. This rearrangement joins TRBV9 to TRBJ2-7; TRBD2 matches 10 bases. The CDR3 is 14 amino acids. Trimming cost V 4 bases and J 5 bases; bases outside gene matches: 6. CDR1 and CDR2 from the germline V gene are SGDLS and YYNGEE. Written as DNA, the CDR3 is TGTGCCAGCAGCATTGGACTAGCGGACCACGAGCAGTACTTC. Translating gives CASSIGLADHEQYF.

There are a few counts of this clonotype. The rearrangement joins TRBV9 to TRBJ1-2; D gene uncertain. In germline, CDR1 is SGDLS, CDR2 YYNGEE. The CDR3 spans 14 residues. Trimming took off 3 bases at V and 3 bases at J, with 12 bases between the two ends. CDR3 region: CASSGLGGDYGYTF. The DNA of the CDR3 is TGTGCCAGCAGCGGGTTGGGCGGAGACTATGGCTACACCTTC.

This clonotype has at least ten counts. The CDR3 DNA reads as TGCGCCAGCAGCCAAGAAAGTCTAGCGGACACAGATACGCAGTATTTT. Protein product: CASSQESLADTDTQYF. This chain connects TRBV4-3 to TRBJ2-3; 7 nucleotides agree with TRBD2. The CDR3 runs 16 residues. V trimming: 0 bases; J trimming: 2 bases; junction bases outside the gene matches: 5. CDR1 and CDR2 (germline): LGHNA, YSLEER.